This TCR beta chain comes out of a study of PD-L1 blockade in urothelial cancer. Time point defined: pretreatment peripheral blood. Patients each gave 1 to 8 samples, pretreatment and on-treatment. Repertoires were generated with immunoSEQ multiplex PCR, while TCRdb's copy carries only in-frame clones and drops some. The sample lists tens of thousands of clones, 84% occurring once. The sample here was PBMCs, taken around atezolizumab (anti-PD-L1) treatment. This clonotype originated in a woman in her 70s with urothelial cancer.

CDR3 sequence reads: CASSLTSGRDEQFF. The CDR3 nucleotides are TGTGCCAGTAGTTTGACTAGCGGGAGAGATGAGCAGTTCTTC. The V call is TRBV19, the J call TRBJ2-1; 12 bases map to TRBD2. CDR1 and CDR2 (germline): LNHDA, SQIVND (reference sequence). The junction had 4 bases not matched to a gene; V was cut back by 5 bases and J by 8 bases. This CDR3 spans 14 amino acids. Based on the CDR3 plus reference TRBV19 and TRBJ2-1, the full variable domain is DGGITQSPKYLFRKEGQNVTLSCEQNLNHDAMYWYRQDPGQGLRLIYYSQIVNDFQKGDIAEGYSVSREKKESFPLTVTSAQKNPTAFYLCASSLTSGRDEQFFGPGTRLTVL.